A single sample gave rise to the 9 T cell receptor beta chains below, sequenced in a study of control samples from healthy donors and cancer patients. This table comes from immunoSEQ multiplex PCR, and its TCRdb copy is limited to in-frame clones, with some not included. In the table there are around 68,000 clones, 83% of which are singletons. Sequencing input: blood. These receptors all stem from a man aged 55 to 70 in good health.

In this sample, this clone turned up a few times. The V call is TRBV30, the J call TRBJ1-3; D gene uncertain. The germline V gene encodes CDR1 GTSNPN and CDR2 SVGIG (reference sequence). V gave up 1 base and J gave up 4 bases, with 8 bases separating them. The CDR3 runs 13 residues. The CDR3 reads CAWSAGLGNTIYF. As DNA, the CDR3 is TGTGCCTGGAGTGCGGGTTTGGGAAACACCATATATTTT.

V and J are TRBV5-8 and TRBJ2-1, with unresolved D. Between the trimmed V and J ends, which lost 1 base and 12 bases, there was a span of 5 bases. Germline assignment: CDR1 SGHTS and CDR2 YDEGEE. The CDR3 has 10 residues. The CDR3 sequence is CASSLLTQFF. The CDR3 bases are TGTGCCAGCAGCTTGCTGACGCAGTTCTTC.

On this clone: Compared with germline, one end of the junction differs, possibly owing to a read error. The rearrangement links TRBV7-2 to TRBJ2-7, with TRBD1 matching over 10 bases. Germline V gives CDR1 SGHTA, CDR2 FQGNSA. This CDR3 is 16 amino acids long. The CDR3 DNA follows: TGTGCCAGCAGATTAGGAGGGGGGGGACAGGGGTACGAGCAGTACTTC. Protein product: CASRLGGGGQGYEQYF.

The chain employs TRBV28 and TRBJ2-7; possible D gene TRBD2, 5 bases. This CDR3 is 14 amino acids long. Germline V gene data show CDR1 as MDHEN and CDR2 as SYDVKM. The V end was cut by 6 bases, the J end by 3 bases, with 15 bases between. CDR3 coding DNA: TGTGCCAGCAGCCTAACCGCCGGGATCTACGAGCAGTACTTC. Translating gives CASSLTAGIYEQYF.

The chain uses TRBV7-9 and TRBJ1-2; possible D gene TRBD1, 5 bases. V was cut by 5 bases and J by 8 bases, with 18 bases left in between. In germline, CDR1 is SEHNR, CDR2 FQNEAQ (reference sequence). The CDR3 length is 14 residues. CDR3 region: CASSPPWGLEGYTF. The CDR3, as DNA: TGTGCCAGCAGCCCTCCCTGGGGCTTGGAAGGCTACACCTTC.

This sequence joins TRBV6-5 and TRBJ2-1, with a possible D match to TRBD1 (5 bases). CDR1 and CDR2 from the germline V gene are MNHEY and SVGAGI. The CDR3 is 15 residues long. With 0 bases removed from V and 3 bases from J, the gap between germline ends came to 9 bases. This CDR3 reads CASSYSTGFYNEQFF. The CDR3 coding sequence is TGTGCCAGCAGTTACTCTACAGGATTCTACAATGAGCAGTTCTTC.

V gene TRBV20-1 combines with J gene TRBJ1-6; D is perhaps TRBD1 (6 bases). The V gene's germline CDR1 is DFQATT and CDR2 SNEGSKA (reference sequence). V shed 3 bases and J shed 6 bases, with 18 bases lying between them. The CDR3 is 16 amino acids. The CDR3 spells CSASLLGTFGNSPLHF. DNA for the CDR3: TGCAGTGCTAGTCTTCTCGGGACATTCGGTAATTCACCCCTCCACTTT.

V gene TRBV19 combines with J gene TRBJ2-5, with D hard to call. The V end lost 1 base, the J end lost 0 bases, and 9 bases lay between the germline ends. Germline CDR1 LNHDA, CDR2 SQIVND (reference sequence). The CDR3 has 15 amino acids. The CDR3 spells CASSIAHAYQETQYF. In nucleotides, the CDR3 is TGTGCCAGTAGTATAGCGCACGCGTACCAAGAGACCCAGTACTTC. Complete variable domain (other parts from reference TRBV19 and TRBJ2-5): DGGITQSPKYLFRKEGQNVTLSCEQNLNHDAMYWYRQDPGQGLRLIYYSQIVNDFQKGDIAEGYSVSREKKESFPLTVTSAQKNPTAFYLCASSIAHAYQETQYFGPGTRLLVL.

This clone was counted many times. The gene calls are TRBV27 and TRBJ2-7, with D uncertain. Germline loops: CDR1 MNHEY, CDR2 SMNVEV (reference sequence). V was pared by 6 bases and J by 4 bases, with 16 bases between. This CDR3 region has 14 residues. The CDR3 here is CASSLVGLIYEQYF. In DNA form, the CDR3 reads TGTGCCAGCAGCCTTGTGGGCCTAATTTACGAGCAGTACTTC.